The clone carrying this TCR beta chain occurred many times. This entry comes from a study of blood T cells in healthy people across ages. Between the trimmed V and J ends, which lost 5 bases and 3 bases, there was a span of 13 bases. Germline CDR1 and CDR2: SQVTM and ANQGSEA. The CDR3 has 14 amino acids. Then a second PCR, running about 6 to 12 cycles, was carried out with a sample-barcoded 5' primer and a J-beta primer mix. A template-switch adaptor with 12 random nucleotides tagged each cDNA molecule. TCRdb processed the 5' RACE reads anew with MiXCR; each CDR3 protein has one entry. This repertoire shows about 1.1 million distinct CDR3 sequences, more than 30% found once; its top ten account for roughly 13%.

This sequence originates from a man between 18 and 29 years old in good health. The sequenced material came from blood. The chain is built from TRBV29-1 and TRBJ1-4; D is ambiguous. CDR3 protein: CSVPSPQANEKLFF. The CDR3 nucleotides read TGCAGCGTTCCGTCCCCGCAGGCTAATGAAAAACTGTTTTTT.